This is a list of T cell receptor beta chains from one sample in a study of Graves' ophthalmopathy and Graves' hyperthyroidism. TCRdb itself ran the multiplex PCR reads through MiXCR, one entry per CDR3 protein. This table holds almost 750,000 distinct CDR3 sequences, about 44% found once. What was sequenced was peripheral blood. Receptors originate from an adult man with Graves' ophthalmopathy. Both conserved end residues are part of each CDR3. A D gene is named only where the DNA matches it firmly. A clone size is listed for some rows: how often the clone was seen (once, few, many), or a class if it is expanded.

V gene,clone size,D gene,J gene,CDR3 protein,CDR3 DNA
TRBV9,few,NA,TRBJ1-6,CASSESGRSSSYNSPLHF,TGTGCCAGCAGTGAAAGCGGACGGTCTAGCTCCTATAATTCACCCCTCCACTTT
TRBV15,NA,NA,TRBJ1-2,CATSRGPYYGYTF,TGTGCCACCAGCAGAGGGCCCTACTATGGCTACACCTTC
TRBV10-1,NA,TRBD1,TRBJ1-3,CASSAGTAPGNTIYF,TGCGCCAGCAGCGCCGGGACAGCCCCTGGAAACACCATATATTTT
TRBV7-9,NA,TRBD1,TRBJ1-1,CASSWTGTNTEAFF,TGTGCCAGCAGTTGGACAGGGACGAACACTGAAGCTTTCTTT
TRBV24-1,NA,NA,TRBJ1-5,CASSYSQPGGNQPQHF,TGTGCCAGCAGTTACTCCCAGCCCGGCGGCAATCAGCCCCAGCATTTT
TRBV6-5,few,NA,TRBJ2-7,CASSRARDTRPYEQYF,TGTGCCAGCAGCCGGGCTAGGGACACCAGACCCTACGAGCAGTACTTC
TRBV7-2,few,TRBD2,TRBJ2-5,CASSYGTSGGAELKTQYF,TGTGCCAGCAGCTATGGGACTAGCGGGGGGGCCGAACTGAAGACCCAGTACTTC
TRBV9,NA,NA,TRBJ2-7,CASSEDGNYEQYF,TGTGCCAGCAGCGAGGACGGGAACTACGAGCAGTACTTC
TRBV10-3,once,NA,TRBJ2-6,CASTVRQYSGANVLTF,TGTGCCAGCACCGTCAGGCAATACTCTGGGGCCAACGTCCTGACTTTC
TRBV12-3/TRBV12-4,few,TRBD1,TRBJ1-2,CASSLSRGRNYGYTF,TGTGCCAGCAGTTTATCGAGGGGGCGCAACTATGGCTACACCTTC
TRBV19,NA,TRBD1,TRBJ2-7,CASSIGSGGFYEQYF,TGTGCCAGTAGTATTGGATCAGGGGGTTTCTACGAGCAGTACTTC
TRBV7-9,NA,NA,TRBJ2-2,CASSYYRVGSGELFF,TGTGCCAGCAGCTACTACAGGGTTGGTTCCGGGGAGCTGTTTTTT
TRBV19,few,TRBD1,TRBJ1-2,CASIGTGRGGYTF,TGTGCCAGTATTGGGACAGGCAGAGGTGGCTACACCTTC
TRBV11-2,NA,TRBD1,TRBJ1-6,CASSLEGTGVSPLHF,TGTGCCAGCAGCTTAGAAGGGACAGGGGTATCACCCCTCCACTTT
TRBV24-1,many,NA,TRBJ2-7,CATQGYDYEQYF,TGTGCCACTCAGGGGTATGACTACGAGCAGTACTTC
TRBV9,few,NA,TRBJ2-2,CASTVAEGELFF,TGTGCCAGCACCGTGGCGGAAGGGGAGCTGTTTTTT
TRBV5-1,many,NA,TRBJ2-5,CASSLAPGQKETQYF,TGCGCCAGCAGCTTGGCGCCCGGACAGAAAGAGACCCAGTACTTC
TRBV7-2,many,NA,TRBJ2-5,CASNGDRRETQYF,TGTGCCAGCAACGGAGACAGAAGGGAGACCCAGTACTTC
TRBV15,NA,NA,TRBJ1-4,CATSDSTGNTGEKLFF,TGTGCCACCAGCGACTCGACAGGAAACACCGGGGAGAAACTGTTTTTT
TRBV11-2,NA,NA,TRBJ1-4,CASSQSSGSNEKLFF,TGTGCCAGCAGCCAGAGTTCGGGATCTAATGAAAAACTGTTTTTT
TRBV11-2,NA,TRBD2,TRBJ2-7,CASSFGLGLYEQYF,TGTGCCAGCAGCTTCGGACTAGGCTTGTACGAGCAGTACTTC
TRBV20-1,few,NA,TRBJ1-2,CSADATGTHGYTF,TGCAGTGCTGATGCGACAGGAACTCATGGCTACACCTTC
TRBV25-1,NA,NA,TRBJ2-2,CASVKRNTGELFF,TGTGCCAGCGTTAAGAGGAACACCGGGGAGCTGTTTTTT
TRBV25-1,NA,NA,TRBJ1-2,CASSDSAGERGYTF,TGTGCCAGCAGTGATAGTGCCGGGGAGCGCGGCTACACCTTC
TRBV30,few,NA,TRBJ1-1,CAWSVKTVTEAFF,TGTGCCTGGAGCGTAAAGACAGTCACTGAAGCTTTCTTT
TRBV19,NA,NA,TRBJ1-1,CASSGEGQENTWGTEAFF,TGTGCCAGTAGTGGCGAGGGGCAGGAGAATACCTGGGGCACTGAAGCTTTCTTT
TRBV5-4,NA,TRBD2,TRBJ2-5,CASSLGPTSGYQETQYF,TGTGCCAGCAGCTTGGGCCCTACTAGCGGATACCAAGAGACCCAGTACTTC
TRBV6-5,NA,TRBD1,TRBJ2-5,CASSPPGQGWETQYF,TGTGCCAGCAGTCCGCCGGGACAGGGGTGGGAGACCCAGTACTTC
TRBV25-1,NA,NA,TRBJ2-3,CASTDTQYF,TGTGCCAGCACAGATACGCAGTATTTT
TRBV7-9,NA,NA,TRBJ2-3,CASSQADTQYF,TGTGCCAGCAGCCAGGCAGATACGCAGTATTTT
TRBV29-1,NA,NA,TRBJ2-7,CRDRRGNYEQYF,TGCAGAGACAGACGGGGCAACTACGAGCAGTACTTC